This TCR beta chain was identified during a study of T-cell memory formation after mild COVID-19. TCRdb reprocessed the 5' RACE reads with MiXCR, giving one entry per CDR3 protein. The profile shows some 350,000 distinct CDR3 sequences, 10% to 15% of them singletons. Study-wide points: Pre-infection memory carried some responding clones, suggesting that cross-reactive memory joined.

CDR3 size: 15 residues. V dropped 4 bases and J dropped 7; count of bases not matched to a gene: 9. Per germline, CDR1 SGHTA and CDR2 FQGNSA. This clonotype was observed a few times. Its antigen is still unknown. The sequenced material came from PBMCs or a T cell subset sorted from them (not recorded which). The chain carries TRBV7-2 and TRBJ1-4; TRBD1 matches 7 bases. The sequence was obtained from a young man who had mild COVID-19 (a few samples of this study predate the infection). Cell type and time point are not known. DNA for the CDR3: TGTGCCAGCAGCTCGGACAGGTGGAATAGTGAAAAACTGTTTTTT. Translation: CASSSDRWNSEKLFF.